A single sample is the source of the 8 T cell receptor beta chains below, sequenced in a study of blood T cell repertoires in COVID-19. Assay: immunoSEQ multiplex PCR; the TCRdb copy retains only in-frame clones and omits some. Among about 42,000 clones listed, about 77% were seen once. Sample: peripheral blood. These receptors originate from a man at least 80 years old with acute or convalescent COVID-19.

This sequence joins TRBV28 and TRBJ2-7; weak D call: TRBD2 (5 bases). Trimming cost V 4 bases and J 7 bases, with 11 bases left between them. This CDR3 spans 12 amino acids. The germline CDR1 and CDR2 sequences are MDHEN and SYDVKM. The DNA of the CDR3 is TGTGCCAGCAGTTATAGACCGGGGGAGCAGTACTTC. This gives the protein CASSYRPGEQYF.

This clone is a singleton in its sample. The genes are TRBV25-1 and TRBJ2-1; D unclear. Germline V gene sequence: CDR1 MGHDK, CDR2 SYGVNS. The ends were cut back, 7 bases at V and 7 bases at J, with 5 bases in the middle. This CDR3 has 10 amino acids. The CDR3 loop reads CASTGNEQFF. DNA of the CDR3: TGTGCCAGCACCGGGAATGAGCAGTTCTTC.

CDR3 in DNA: TGTGCCAGTAGAAACGGACAGGTCTATAATTCACCCCTCCACTTT. Its translation: CASRNGQVYNSPLHF. The chain is built from TRBV19 and TRBJ1-6; 7 bases are a match to TRBD1. Trimming took 6 bases from V and 3 from J; bases not matched to a gene: 5. CDR3 size: 15 residues. CDR1 is LNHDA and CDR2 is SQIVND in the germline V gene (reference sequence).

The chain recombines TRBV9 with TRBJ2-7; the D is unclear. The CDR3 extends over 13 amino acids. Germline values: CDR1 SGDLS, CDR2 YYNGEE. Trimming took off 1 base at V and 3 bases at J, with 8 bases between the two ends. CDR3 sequence reads: CASSVNEDYEQYF. DNA for the CDR3: TGTGCCAGCAGCGTAAATGAGGACTACGAGCAGTACTTC. The full variable domain, its missing parts supplied by reference TRBV9 and TRBJ2-7, is DSGVTQTPKHLITATGQRVTLRCSPRSGDLSVYWYQQSLDQGLQFLIQYYNGEERAKGNILERFSAQQFPDLHSELNLSSLELGDSALYFCASSVNEDYEQYFGPGTRLTVT.

V gene TRBV4-2 combines with J gene TRBJ2-3, with no clear D. The V gene lost 5 bases and the J gene lost 4 bases, with 22 bases spanning the gap. The CDR3 covers 17 residues. Germline CDR1 reads LGHNA; CDR2 reads YNFKEQ. DNA for the CDR3: TGTGCCAGCAGCGCAGGAAAAGGAAGTCGGCTGGCAGATACGCAGTATTTT. Translation gives CASSAGKGSRLADTQYF.

V is TRBV4-1 and J is TRBJ2-1; 11 positions match TRBD2. The CDR3 totals 17 residues. Germline V CDR1 and CDR2: MGHRA, YSYEKL. Trimming cost V 4 bases and J 7 bases; bases outside gene matches: 12. CDR3 region: CASSRSGGAVRGNEQFF. CDR3 nucleotides: TGCGCCAGCAGCCGTAGCGGGGGGGCCGTACGGGGAAATGAGCAGTTCTTC.

This chain links TRBV6-5 with TRBJ2-5, with 10 bases aligning to TRBD1. CDR1 is MNHEY and CDR2 is SVGAGI in the germline V gene. The CDR3 has 15 residues. The junction had 7 bases not matched to a gene; V was cut back by 5 bases and J by 4 bases. As DNA, the CDR3 is TGTGCCAGCAGTACGGGACAGGGGCGGGGAGAGACCCAGTACTTC. Translating gives CASSTGQGRGETQYF.

This chain connects TRBV5-1 to TRBJ1-1; perhaps TRBD1 as D (6 bases). The ends were cut back, 3 bases at V and 2 bases at J, with 20 bases in the middle. The CDR3 has 17 residues. CDR1 and CDR2 (germline): SGHRS, YFSETQ. Written as DNA, the CDR3 is TGCGCCAGCAGCTGGCCGGCTGCGGGGGCGGGAAACACTGAAGCTTTCTTT. This encodes CASSWPAAGAGNTEAFF.